Sequencing of this T cell receptor (beta chain) was carried out in a study of regulatory T cells in long-lasting Graves disease. Study-wide results and caveats: Thyroid tissue was not studied; only peripheral blood was.

Time point specified: newly diagnosed GD, antithyroid drugs for less than 3 months. From RNA extracted from PBMCs, the TCR library was made. An endocrinology unit in Xi'an, China, supplied the patients. Losses at the gene ends were 7 bases for V and 8 bases for J; bases not matched to a gene: 10. The CDR3 has 14 residues. CDR1 MNHEY and CDR2 SMNVEV come from the germline V gene (reference sequence). In its sample, this clonotype was seen many times. The antigen remains unidentified. In building TCR beta libraries, iRepertoire HTBI primers were used together with Arm-PCR of CDR3 regions. MiXCR, applied by TCRdb to the multiplex PCR reads, yields one record per CDR3 protein. The sample has roughly 360,000 distinct CDR3 sequences, roughly 12% seen once. The data were also submitted as part of a second study, on T cells in Graves' hyperthyroidism and ophthalmopathy.

The genes are TRBV27 and TRBJ2-1, with 8 bases matching TRBD1. This TCR was sampled from a woman aged 18-30 years with Graves disease. Here the sequenced sample was peripheral blood mononuclear cells (PBMCs), taken at new diagnosis, from a patient treated with antithyroid drugs. The CDR3 nucleotides are TGTGCCAGCAAGAACAGGGGGGCCTTTTATGAGCAGTTCTTC. Translation gives CASKNRGAFYEQFF.